Detailed here is one T cell receptor (beta chain). Compared with germline, one end of the junction differs, possibly owing to a read error. The CDR3 has 14 residues. CDR1 and CDR2 (germline): SGHTA, FQGNSA. TCRdb reprocessed the PCR reads with MiXCR, giving one entry per CDR3 protein. The data hold 490,000 or so distinct CDR3 sequences, with about 22% observed a single time. The sample is drawn from a study of molecular identifiers for immune sequencing clone quantification. The chain has TRBV7-2 and TRBJ2-5; D ambiguous. The specimen was naive CD8+ T cells from blood, with Jurkat cell RNA spiked in. Subset here: FACS-sorted CD8+CD4-CCR7+CD45RA+ naive T cells. The receptor comes from a human donor in good health. Some libraries in this study had Jurkat cell RNA spiked in. The CDR3 sequence: CVSSLPDNQETQYF. The DNA of the CDR3 is TGTGTCAGCAGCTTACCAGACAACCAAGAGACCCAGTACTTC.